Below are 12 T cell receptor beta chains sequenced from a single sample in a study of T cell changes during pregnancy in multiple sclerosis. The table came from immunoSEQ multiplex PCR; TCRdb's copy has only in-frame clones and leaves some out. The table includes around 36,000 clones, about 91% detected once. Sample: CD8+ T cells from peripheral blood mononuclear cells, taken before pregnancy. The receptors originated from a female donor with multiple sclerosis, enrolled in a pregnancy study.

This rearrangement joins TRBV27 to TRBJ2-1, with 7 bases aligning to TRBD2. V lost 5 bases, J lost 8 bases, and 9 bases stayed unmatched. The CDR3 extends over 14 amino acids. CDR1 is MNHEY, CDR2 SMNVEV, per germline (reference sequence). DNA for the CDR3: TGTGCCAGCAGTCCCCGACTAGCCCCACATGAGCAGTTCTTC. Its translation is CASSPRLAPHEQFF.

This chain joins TRBV1 and TRBJ1-5; the table's TRBD1 call for D was not verified on the DNA. TRBV1 is deemed a pseudogene. This CDR3 contains 16 residues. The CDR3 DNA sequence: TGCACCAGCAGCCAACCAAAGGGGCACCTCAATCAGCCCCAGCATTTT. This gives the protein CTSSQPKGHLNQPQHF.

The chain employs TRBV7-2 and TRBJ2-5, with unresolved D. Trimming stripped 3 bases from V and 1 base from J, with 6 bases between. Germline V gives CDR1 SGHTA, CDR2 FQGNSA. The CDR3 is 13 amino acids. CDR3 nucleotide sequence: TGTGCCAGCAGCTTTAACAGCCAAGAGACCCAGTACTTC. As protein: CASSFNSQETQYF.

V is TRBV7-9 and J is TRBJ2-2, with D possibly being TRBD2 (6 bases). Trimming stripped 6 bases from V and 6 bases from J, with 23 bases between. The CDR3 has 17 amino acids. Germline V gene data show CDR1 as SEHNR and CDR2 as FQNEAQ (reference sequence). CDR3: CASRGLFRSEEAGELFF. Here the CDR3 DNA reads TGTGCCAGCAGGGGACTCTTCCGAAGCGAAGAGGCCGGGGAGCTGTTTTTT.

The chain is built from TRBV6-5 and TRBJ2-1, with TRBD1 matching 8 bases. J lost 8 bases, V lost 6 bases, and 9 bases had no gene match. In germline, CDR1 is MNHEY, CDR2 SVGAGI. The CDR3 extends over 14 amino acids. CDR3 in DNA: TGTGCCAGCAGCACTTACACGACAGGGGATGAGCAGTTCTTC. Protein product: CASSTYTTGDEQFF.

The chain employs TRBV2 and TRBJ2-1; the match to TRBD2 covers 8 bases. The CDR3 covers 16 residues. CDR1 and CDR2 from the germline V gene are SNHLY and FYNNEI. V lost 2 bases and J lost 2; bases outside the gene matches: 5. CDR3 in DNA: TGTGCCAGCAGTGAAAGCCTAGCGGGTGCCTACAATGAGCAGTTCTTC. It translates to CASSESLAGAYNEQFF.

V is TRBV7-3 and J is TRBJ2-3, with 7 bases fitting TRBD1. This CDR3 is 17 amino acids long. CDR1 SGHTA and CDR2 FQGTGA come from the germline V gene. With V trimmed by 0 bases and J by 2 bases, 8 bases remained unmatched. In nucleotides, the CDR3 is TGTGCCAGCAGCTTAACACCCCGGGACAGCAACACAGATACGCAGTATTTT. Its protein product is CASSLTPRDSNTDTQYF.

V gene TRBV28 combines with J gene TRBJ2-2; 9 nucleotides line up with TRBD2. V shed 3 bases and J 5 bases; nucleotides not matched to a gene: 16. CDR3 length equals 19 residues. Per the germline V gene, CDR1 is MDHEN and CDR2 is SYDVKM. The CDR3 here is CASSFPSWLAGRSTGELFF. The CDR3 DNA sequence: TGTGCCAGCAGTTTCCCATCATGGCTAGCGGGAAGGAGTACCGGGGAGCTGTTTTTT.

The rearrangement joins TRBV6-1 to TRBJ2-1; 7 nucleotides line up with TRBD1. The CDR3 spans 14 residues. The germline V gene encodes CDR1 MNHNS and CDR2 SASEGT. V was clipped by 6 bases and J by 4 bases; unmatched bases: 6. This chain's CDR3 is CASSRQGGYNEQFF. The CDR3 DNA is TGTGCCAGCAGCCGACAGGGCGGGTACAATGAGCAGTTCTTC.

The chain is built from TRBV5-8 and TRBJ2-6, with 9 bases that match TRBD1. The CDR3 has 17 amino acids. The junction had 5 bases not matched to a gene; V was cut back by 2 bases and J by 2 bases. CDR1 and CDR2 from the germline V gene are SGHTS and YDEGEE. CDR3 coding DNA: TGTGCCAGCAGCTTCTTAACAGGGGGCGCTGGGGCCAACGTCCTGACTTTC. Translation: CASSFLTGGAGANVLTF.

The chain carries TRBV6-5 and TRBJ2-5, with D unresolved. CDR3 size: 12 residues. V was trimmed by 8 bases and J by 2 bases, leaving 9 bases between them. Germline V gene lookup returns CDR1 MNHEY and CDR2 SVGAGI. CDR3 nucleotide sequence: TGTGCCAGCGCAACGGAGCAAGAGACCCAGTACTTC. Amino acids: CASATEQETQYF.

This chain connects TRBV27 to TRBJ2-2; 9 bases are shared with TRBD1. Germline V lookup: CDR1 MNHEY, CDR2 SMNVEV (reference sequence). The CDR3 spans 17 residues. Losses at the gene ends were 1 base for V and 1 base for J; bases not matched to a gene: 4. CDR3 in DNA: TGTGCCAGCAGTTTATATTCGGGACAGGGGAACACCGGGGAGCTGTTTTTT. Encoded protein: CASSLYSGQGNTGELFF.